A single sample gave rise to the 17 T cell receptor beta chains below, sequenced in a study of T cell changes during pregnancy in multiple sclerosis. The protocol was immunoSEQ multiplex PCR, while the TCRdb copy is restricted to in-frame clones and leaves out a portion. The sample yields about 38,000 clones, about 93% seen once. This material consisted of CD4+ T cells from peripheral blood mononuclear cells, taken after pregnancy. Every receptor here comes from a female donor in good health, enrolled as a control in a pregnancy study.

This chain uses TRBV5-6 with TRBJ2-2; 9 bases agree with TRBD1. The V gene's germline CDR1 is SGHDT and CDR2 YYEEEE. This CDR3 has 17 residues. J was trimmed by 5 bases and V by 0 bases; bases with no gene match: 8. The CDR3 sequence is CASSLVAGTGRTGELFF. The DNA for the CDR3 is TGTGCCAGCAGCTTGGTGGCAGGGACAGGGAGGACCGGGGAGCTGTTTTTT.

The rearrangement uses TRBV7-8 and TRBJ2-1; 9 nucleotides line up with TRBD2. The CDR3 is made up of 15 amino acids. V was pared by 1 base and J by 6 bases, with 4 bases of the junction left unmatched. Germline values: CDR1 SGHVS, CDR2 FQNEAQ. The CDR3 here is CASSLESGGLNEQFF. Written as DNA, the CDR3 is TGTGCCAGCAGCTTAGAGAGCGGGGGGCTCAATGAGCAGTTCTTC.

This chain connects TRBV7-2 to TRBJ1-5; 7 positions match TRBD1. Germline V gene sequence: CDR1 SGHTA, CDR2 FQGNSA. Unmatched junction bases numbered 5, after V lost 6 bases and J lost 3 bases. This CDR3 has 14 amino acids. This chain's CDR3 is CASSPGGINQPQHF. CDR3 in DNA: TGTGCCAGCAGTCCAGGGGGAATCAATCAGCCCCAGCATTTT.

This sequence joins TRBV5-1 and TRBJ2-1, with 15 bases identical to TRBD2. The CDR3 runs 19 residues. CDR1 and CDR2 (germline): SGHRS, YFSETQ. V was pared by 3 bases and J by 0 bases, with 7 bases of the junction left unmatched. CDR3 DNA sequence: TGCGCCAGCAGCTCTGGACTAGCGGGAGGGCTTTTCTCCTACAATGAGCAGTTCTTC. This sequence encodes CASSSGLAGGLFSYNEQFF.

J is TRBJ2-2 and V is TRBV10-1; D possibly corresponds to TRBD2 (5 bases). Germline V CDR1 and CDR2: WNHNN, SYGVQD (reference sequence). CDR3 length: 13 amino acids. The V gene lost 3 bases and the J gene lost 7 bases, with 9 bases spanning the gap. CDR3 in DNA: TGCGCCAGCAGTGATCTAGCAGGCGGGGAGCTGTTTTTT. Translation gives CASSDLAGGELFF.

The chain is built from TRBV4-1 and TRBJ2-7, with D perhaps matching TRBD1 (5 bases). Trimming cost V 5 bases and J 1 base, with 21 bases left between them. The CDR3 has 17 amino acids. Germline V CDR1 and CDR2: MGHRA, YSYEKL. The CDR3 DNA is TGCGCCAGCAGCAATTGGGCAGGGAAGGGTAAATCCTACGAGCAGTACTTC. Its protein is CASSNWAGKGKSYEQYF.

The rearrangement links TRBV5-6 to TRBJ1-2; TRBD1 matches at 7 bases. Trimming took 0 bases from V and 8 from J; bases not matched to a gene: 1. Germline lookup yields CDR1 SGHDT and CDR2 YYEEEE. The CDR3 consists of 12 residues. The CDR3 DNA is TGTGCCAGCAGCTTGGCAGGGGGAGGCTACACCTTC. This encodes CASSLAGGGYTF.

The rearrangement uses TRBV9 and TRBJ1-6, with D unclear. Germline V gene lookup returns CDR1 SGDLS and CDR2 YYNGEE. The CDR3 has 14 amino acids. With 2 bases removed from V and 10 bases from J, the gap between germline ends came to 13 bases. CDR3 loop: CASSVRNSNSPLHF. In DNA, the CDR3 is TGTGCCAGCAGCGTTAGAAACTCCAACTCACCCCTCCACTTT.

The chain employs TRBV7-8 and TRBJ1-5, with a tentative D call TRBD1 (5 bases). CDR3 length equals 15 residues. Germline loops: CDR1 SGHVS, CDR2 FQNEAQ. The V gene lost 8 bases and the J gene lost 1 base, with 15 bases spanning the gap. The CDR3 loop reads CASRLGDLSNQPQHF. The CDR3 nucleotides are TGTGCCAGCCGCCTGGGGGACTTAAGCAATCAGCCCCAGCATTTT.

The chain couples TRBV30 to TRBJ1-1, with D maybe TRBD1 (5 bases). V was clipped by 3 bases and J by 3 bases, with 14 bases between them. Germline CDR1 reads GTSNPN; CDR2 reads SVGIG (reference sequence). The CDR3 loop spans 14 amino acids. This chain's CDR3 is CAWRGLGMDTEAFF. The CDR3 DNA is TGTGCCTGGAGGGGACTCGGCATGGACACTGAAGCTTTCTTT.

The rearrangement joins TRBV9 to TRBJ2-1; D not certain. The germline CDR1 and CDR2 sequences are SGDLS and YYNGEE. Trimming removed 0 bases at V and 8 bases at J, with 6 bases between. This CDR3 contains 12 residues. CDR3 amino acids: CASSVAGYEQFF. For the CDR3, the DNA is TGTGCCAGCAGCGTAGCAGGCTATGAGCAGTTCTTC.

This chain joins TRBV15 and TRBJ1-5, with D possibly being TRBD1 (6 bases). The V end lost 1 base, the J end lost 4 bases, and 11 bases lay between the germline ends. The germline CDR1 and CDR2 sequences are LNHNV and YYDKDF (reference sequence). This CDR3 contains 15 residues. The CDR3 loop reads CATSRGGRGNQPQHF. In DNA form, the CDR3 reads TGTGCCACCAGCAGAGGGGGCAGGGGTAATCAGCCCCAGCATTTT.

J is TRBJ2-5 and V is TRBV4-3; TRBD1 aligns across 10 bases. Germline CDR1 is LGHNA and CDR2 is YSLEER. The CDR3 totals 16 residues. Trimming took 4 bases from V and 4 from J; bases not matched to a gene: 9. CDR3 in DNA: TGCGCCAGCAGCCCCCGGGACAGGGGTTCGGGAGAGACCCAGTACTTC. Encoded protein: CASSPRDRGSGETQYF.

The rearrangement links TRBV11-3 to TRBJ2-1; 10 bases fit TRBD1. The CDR3 runs 16 residues. Per the germline V gene, CDR1 is SGHNT and CDR2 is YENEEA. With 4 bases clipped from V and 2 bases from J, the junction kept 5 bases outside the gene matches. CDR3 sequence: CASSSPGTGAYNEQFF. Here the CDR3 DNA reads TGTGCCAGCAGCTCGCCCGGGACAGGGGCCTACAATGAGCAGTTCTTC.

The chain recombines TRBV20-1 with TRBJ1-1, with unresolved D. Trimming pared 6 bases from V and 1 base from J, leaving 6 bases between. Per the germline V gene, CDR1 is DFQATT and CDR2 is SNEGSKA (reference sequence). The CDR3 extends over 11 amino acids. The CDR3 DNA reads as TGCAGTGCCCGGGAGAACACTGAAGCTTTCTTT. Protein: CSARENTEAFF.

V gene TRBV10-1 combines with J gene TRBJ2-3; 12 nucleotides agree with TRBD2. The CDR3 runs to 17 residues. J lost 5 bases, V lost 6 bases, and 12 bases had no gene match. CDR1 and CDR2 from the germline V gene are WNHNN and SYGVQD (reference sequence). The CDR3 loop reads CASRGTSGRSGEDTQYF. The CDR3, as DNA: TGCGCCAGCAGGGGAACTAGCGGGAGGTCTGGGGAAGATACGCAGTATTTT.

The chain has TRBV5-4 and TRBJ2-4; a weak D match, TRBD2 (6 bases). The CDR3 spans 14 residues. From germline, CDR1 is SGHNT and CDR2 YYREEE (reference sequence). V was shortened by 4 bases and J by 6 bases, with 14 bases between the two germline ends. CDR3 coding DNA: TGTGCCAGCAGCGCCCGGGACTCGGGAAACATTCAGTACTTC. Protein: CASSARDSGNIQYF.